The clone carrying this T cell receptor (beta chain) was detected a few times. Its target is unknown. This sample is drawn from a study of blood T cells in healthy people across ages. Study conclusions and caveats: Diversity was higher, and naive CD4+ cells more numerous, in long-lived donors than in aged donors.

V was trimmed by 5 bases and J by 0 bases, leaving 14 bases between them. The CDR3 is made up of 15 amino acids. Germline CDR1 MDHEN, CDR2 SYDVKM. Alongside a J-beta primer mix, a sample-barcoded 5' primer served in a second PCR lasting roughly 6 to 11 cycles. TCRdb itself ran the 5' RACE reads through MiXCR, one entry per CDR3 protein. In the table there are 660,000 or so distinct CDR3 sequences, around 54% of which are singletons. V gene TRBV28 combines with J gene TRBJ2-7, with D tentatively TRBD2 (7 bases). The clonotype originates from a man in his fifties or sixties in good health. Sequencing input: blood. In DNA, the CDR3 is TGTGCCAGCAGTGATCAGGGGAGGGCCTCCTACGAGCAGTACTTC. Translation: CASSDQGRASYEQYF.